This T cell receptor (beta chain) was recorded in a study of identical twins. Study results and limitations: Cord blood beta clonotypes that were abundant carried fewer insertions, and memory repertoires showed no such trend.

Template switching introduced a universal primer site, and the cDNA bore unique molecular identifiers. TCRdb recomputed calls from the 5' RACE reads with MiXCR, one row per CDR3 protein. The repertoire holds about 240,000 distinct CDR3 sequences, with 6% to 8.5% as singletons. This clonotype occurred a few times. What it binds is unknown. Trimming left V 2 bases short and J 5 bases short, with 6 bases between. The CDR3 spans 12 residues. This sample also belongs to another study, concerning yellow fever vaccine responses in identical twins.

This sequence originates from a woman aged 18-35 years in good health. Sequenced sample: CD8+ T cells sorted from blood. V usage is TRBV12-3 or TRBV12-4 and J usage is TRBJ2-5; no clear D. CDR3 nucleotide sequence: TGTGCCAGCAGTTTACAGAGGGAGACCCAGTACTTC. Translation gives CASSLQRETQYF.